These 21 T cell receptor beta chains originate from one sample sequenced in a study of blood T cell repertoires in COVID-19 (dated by TCRdb to between 2020 and 2021). The library was made by the immunoSEQ multiplex PCR assay. Not all clones reach the TCRdb copy of this immuneACCESS table, which keeps in-frame sequences only. Checked studies attribute under half of the gap to unresolved V genes and leave the rest unexplained. Recorded for this sample are under 400,000 clones; 85% to 90% of them occurred a single time. 2.5% to 3% of the sample lies in the top ten. The sample was peripheral blood. The receptors were gathered from a woman in her thirties with COVID-19, enrolled during active disease.

The CDR3 nucleotides read TGTGCCAGCAGCGTAGTCGGGGAAGTCGGGCAGCCCCAGCATTTT. It yields the protein CASSVVGEVGQPQHF. The chain joins TRBV9 to TRBJ1-5; D unclear. V was trimmed by 0 bases and J by 7 bases, leaving 14 bases between them. The germline gives CDR1 SGDLS, CDR2 YYNGEE. CDR3 length: 15 amino acids.

The genes are TRBV6-1 and TRBJ2-3; D is perhaps TRBD1 (5 bases). The CDR3 loop spans 17 amino acids. Germline CDR1 is MNHNS and CDR2 is SASEGT. Trimming cost V 2 bases and J 0 bases, with 15 bases left between them. CDR3 DNA: TGTGCCAGCAGTGAAAACTCCCTGGGGCTTAGCACAGATACGCAGTATTTT. This gives the protein CASSENSLGLSTDTQYF.

As for this clone: Distinct nucleotide sequences in the sample also encode this CDR3. The chain carries TRBV30 and TRBJ2-3; the D gene is possibly TRBD1 (6 bases). The CDR3 sequence is 14 residues long. The V and J ends lost 1 base and 0 bases respectively, with 8 bases between them. Germline V gene data show CDR1 as GTSNPN and CDR2 as SVGIG (reference sequence). CDR3 amino acids: CAWSGGLSTDTQYF. CDR3 sequence (DNA): TGTGCCTGGAGTGGGGGGCTTAGCACAGATACGCAGTATTTT.

The CDR3 sequence is CASSVSGNSYNEQFF. CDR3 bases: TGTGCCAGCAGCGTTAGCGGGAACTCCTACAATGAGCAGTTCTTC. This sequence joins TRBV4-2 and TRBJ2-1; TRBD2 agrees at 8 bases. Per germline, CDR1 LGHNA and CDR2 YNFKEQ. V lost 5 bases to trimming and J lost 0 bases; unmatched junction nucleotides: 3. CDR3 length equals 15 residues.

This clone is a singleton in its sample. The rearrangement joins TRBV7-3 to TRBJ2-2; D remains ambiguous. Trimming took 5 bases from V and 2 from J, leaving 12 bases between them. The CDR3 totals 15 residues. CDR1 SGHTA and CDR2 FQGTGA come from the germline V gene. The CDR3 sequence is CASSPRIGNTGELFF. The CDR3 nucleotides are TGTGCCAGCAGCCCTAGGATTGGAAACACCGGGGAGCTGTTTTTT. Full variable domain (missing parts from reference TRBV7-3 and TRBJ2-2): GAGVSQTPSNKVTEKGKYVELRCDPISGHTALYWYRQSLGQGPEFLIYFQGTGAADDSGLPNDRFFAVRPEGSVSTLKIQRTERGDSAVYLCASSPRIGNTGELFFGEGSRLTVL.

J is TRBJ2-7 and V is TRBV4-1; 11 bases map to TRBD2. J was trimmed by 4 bases and V by 3 bases; bases with no gene match: 2. This CDR3 spans 14 amino acids. CDR1 is MGHRA, CDR2 YSYEKL, per germline. CDR3 sequence: CASSHGTSGYEQYF. CDR3 DNA sequence: TGCGCCAGCAGCCACGGGACTAGCGGATACGAGCAGTACTTC.

On this clone: Additional DNA sequences in this sample encode the identical CDR3. The V and J genes are TRBV9 and TRBJ1-2, with D possibly matching TRBD1 (5 bases). Germline CDR1 reads SGDLS; CDR2 reads YYNGEE. The length of the CDR3 is 11 residues. The V end lost 3 bases, the J end lost 7 bases, and 7 bases lay between the germline ends. The CDR3 loop reads CASSAGGGYTF. For the CDR3, the DNA is TGTGCCAGCAGCGCCGGGGGTGGCTACACCTTC.

The V gene is TRBV6-2 or TRBV6-3, the J gene TRBJ1-1; the D gene is possibly TRBD1 (6 bases). The CDR3 runs to 14 residues. Trimming pared 0 bases from V and 1 base from J, leaving 6 bases between. Per germline, CDR1 MNHEY and CDR2 SVGEGT. CDR3 residues: CASSYSTGNTEAFF. As DNA, the CDR3 is TGTGCCAGCAGTTACTCGACAGGGAACACTGAAGCTTTCTTT.

The chain employs TRBV5-6 and TRBJ1-2; 7 bases are a match to TRBD1. With V trimmed by 3 bases and J by 6 bases, 8 bases remained unmatched. From germline, CDR1 is SGHDT and CDR2 YYEEEE. This CDR3 spans 14 amino acids. The CDR3 sequence is CASSYRDSLNGYTF. The CDR3 bases are TGTGCCAGCAGCTATAGGGACAGCTTAAATGGCTACACCTTC.

The chain has TRBV27 and TRBJ1-1; D unresolved. The CDR3 runs to 13 residues. V was cut by 6 bases and J by 1 base, with 9 bases left in between. CDR1 is MNHEY, CDR2 SMNVEV, per germline (reference sequence). Here the CDR3 reads CASSATGNTEAFF. Here the CDR3 DNA reads TGTGCCAGCAGCGCGACGGGGAACACTGAAGCTTTCTTT.

J is TRBJ2-7 and V is TRBV27; 7 bases are shared with TRBD2. The CDR3 sequence is 14 residues long. V shed 3 bases and J 2 bases; nucleotides not matched to a gene: 4. Germline V gives CDR1 MNHEY, CDR2 SMNVEV (reference sequence). The CDR3 region is CASSFSGPTYEQYF. CDR3 DNA: TGTGCCAGCAGTTTTAGCGGGCCGACCTACGAGCAGTACTTC.

The chain has TRBV21-1 and TRBJ1-2. TRBV21-1 is shown as a pseudogene. The CDR3 is 13 amino acids. CDR3 in DNA: TGTGCCAGCAGCAAACAAGAGGCTAGTGGCTACACCTTC. Translation: CASSKQEASGYTF.

The chain recombines TRBV5-1 with TRBJ1-3; possible D gene TRBD1, 5 bases. Trimming took off 4 bases at V and 0 bases at J, with 14 bases between the two ends. The CDR3 covers 16 residues. The germline gives CDR1 SGHRS, CDR2 YFSETQ. CDR3 protein: CASSVTAMSSGNTIYF. CDR3 DNA sequence: TGCGCCAGCAGCGTGACAGCCATGAGCTCTGGAAACACCATATATTTT.

The genes are TRBV5-1 and TRBJ1-1; 9 bases are shared with TRBD1. CDR3 size: 16 residues. Germline lookup yields CDR1 SGHRS and CDR2 YFSETQ. V lost 4 bases and J lost 7; bases outside the gene matches: 14. The CDR3 loop is CASSENRGLGGNEAFF. The CDR3 DNA sequence: TGCGCCAGCAGCGAGAACAGGGGGCTAGGAGGAAATGAAGCTTTCTTT.

The chain links TRBV7-8 to TRBJ1-4; 7 bases map to TRBD1. Trimming took 5 bases from V and 0 from J; bases not matched to a gene: 12. The germline CDR1 and CDR2 sequences are SGHVS and FQNEAQ. There are 18 residues in the CDR3. The CDR3 loop reads CASSPWIGQASTNEKLFF. The CDR3 DNA is TGTGCCAGCAGCCCCTGGATCGGACAGGCGTCAACTAATGAAAAACTGTTTTTT.

This sequence joins TRBV1 and TRBJ2-5; the table's TRBD2 call for D was not verified on the DNA. TRBV1 is classified as a pseudogene. This CDR3 is 15 amino acids long. CDR3 bases: TGCACCAGCAGCCTCGGACTAGCGGGCGGGGAGACCCAGTACTTC. Translated, it gives CTSSLGLAGGETQYF.

This clone was picked up one time. The chain recombines TRBV11-2 with TRBJ1-2; 9 positions match TRBD1. This CDR3 has 13 amino acids. Trimming took 5 bases from V and 5 from J; bases not matched to a gene: 3. In germline, CDR1 is SGHAT, CDR2 FQNNGV. DNA for the CDR3: TGTGCCAGCAGCCCGACAGGGGGTTATGGCTACACCTTC. This codes for CASSPTGGYGYTF.

The chain combines TRBV2 with TRBJ1-1; 7 bases are a match to TRBD1. The CDR3 extends over 14 amino acids. J gave up 4 bases and V 6 bases, and 8 bases lay outside the gene matches. CDR1 is SNHLY and CDR2 is FYNNEI in the germline V gene. CDR3 DNA: TGTGCCAGCAGCTCGGACAGGACTATCACTGAAGCTTTCTTT. Its protein is CASSSDRTITEAFF.

The J gene is TRBJ2-5, the V gene TRBV28, with 14 bases lining up with TRBD2. CDR3 length: 19 residues. V shed 7 bases and J 4 bases; nucleotides not matched to a gene: 17. Per germline, CDR1 MDHEN and CDR2 SYDVKM. In DNA, the CDR3 is TGTGCCAGCAACCTCCCCGGGACTAGCGGGAGTCAAAAGGTAGAGACCCAGTACTTC. It is translated as CASNLPGTSGSQKVETQYF.

This chain connects TRBV4-1 to TRBJ2-1, with 8 bases that match TRBD2. Losses at the gene ends were 5 bases for V and 6 bases for J; bases not matched to a gene: 9. This CDR3 has 15 amino acids. Germline loops: CDR1 MGHRA, CDR2 YSYEKL. DNA for the CDR3: TGCGCCAGCAGCACCGGGACTAGTGATGGCAATGAGCAGTTCTTC. This gives the protein CASSTGTSDGNEQFF.

The gene calls are TRBV7-9 and TRBJ1-3; D gene ambiguous. CDR1 and CDR2 from the germline V gene are SEHNR and FQNEAQ (reference sequence). CDR3 length: 19 amino acids. Trimming cost V 2 bases and J 0 bases, with 20 bases left between them. The CDR3 DNA follows: TGTGCCAGCAGCTTAATTTCCCCGGGAACCCTCCTCTCTGGAAACACCATATATTTT. It encodes CASSLISPGTLLSGNTIYF.